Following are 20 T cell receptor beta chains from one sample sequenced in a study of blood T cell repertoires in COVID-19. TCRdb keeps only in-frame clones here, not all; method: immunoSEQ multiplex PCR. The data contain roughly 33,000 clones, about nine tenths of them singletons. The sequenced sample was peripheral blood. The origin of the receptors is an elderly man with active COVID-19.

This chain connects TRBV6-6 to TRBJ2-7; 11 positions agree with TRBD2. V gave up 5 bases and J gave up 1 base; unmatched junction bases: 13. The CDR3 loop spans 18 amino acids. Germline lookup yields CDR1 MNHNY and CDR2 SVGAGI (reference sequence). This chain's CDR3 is CASSLGTSGRPSSYEQYF. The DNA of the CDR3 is TGTGCCAGCAGTCTCGGGACTAGCGGCCGTCCGTCATCCTACGAGCAGTACTTC.

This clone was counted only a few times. The chain's CDR3 is CSAGTGGGQPQHF. Written as DNA, the CDR3 is TGCAGCGCAGGGACAGGGGGCGGACAGCCCCAGCATTTT. The chain couples TRBV29-1 to TRBJ1-5; 12 bases map to TRBD1. The CDR3 spans 13 residues. J lost 7 bases, V lost 7 bases, and 5 bases had no gene match. Germline loops: CDR1 SQVTM, CDR2 ANQGSEA.

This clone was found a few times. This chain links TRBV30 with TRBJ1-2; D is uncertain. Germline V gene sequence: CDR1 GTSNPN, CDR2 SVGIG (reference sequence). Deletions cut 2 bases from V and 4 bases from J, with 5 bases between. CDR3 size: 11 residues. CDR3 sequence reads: CAWSRSYGYTF. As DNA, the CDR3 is TGTGCCTGGAGTAGGAGCTATGGCTACACCTTC.

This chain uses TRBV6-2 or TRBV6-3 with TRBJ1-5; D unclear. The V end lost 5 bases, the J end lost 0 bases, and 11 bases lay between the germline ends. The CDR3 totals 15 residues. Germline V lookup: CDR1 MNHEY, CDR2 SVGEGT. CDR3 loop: CASSSLQSSNQPQHF. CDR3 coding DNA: TGTGCCAGCAGTAGCCTTCAAAGTAGCAATCAGCCCCAGCATTTT.

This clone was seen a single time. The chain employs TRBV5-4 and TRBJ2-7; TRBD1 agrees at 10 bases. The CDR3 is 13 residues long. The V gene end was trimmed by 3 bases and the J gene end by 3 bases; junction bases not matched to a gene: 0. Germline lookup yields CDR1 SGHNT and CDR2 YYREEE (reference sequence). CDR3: CASSWTGGYEQYF. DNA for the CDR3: TGTGCCAGCAGCTGGACAGGGGGCTACGAGCAGTACTTC.

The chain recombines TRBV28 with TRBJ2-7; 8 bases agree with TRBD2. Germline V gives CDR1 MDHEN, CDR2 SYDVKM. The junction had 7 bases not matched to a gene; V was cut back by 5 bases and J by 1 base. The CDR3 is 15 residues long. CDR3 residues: CASSLGERESYEQYF. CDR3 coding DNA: TGTGCCAGCAGTCTCGGTGAGCGGGAGTCCTACGAGCAGTACTTC.

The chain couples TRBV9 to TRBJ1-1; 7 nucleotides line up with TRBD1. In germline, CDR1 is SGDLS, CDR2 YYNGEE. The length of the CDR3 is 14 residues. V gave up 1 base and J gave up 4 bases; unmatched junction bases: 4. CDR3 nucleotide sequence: TGTGCCAGCAGCGTAAAGGGGGCGAGCACTGAAGCTTTCTTT. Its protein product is CASSVKGASTEAFF.

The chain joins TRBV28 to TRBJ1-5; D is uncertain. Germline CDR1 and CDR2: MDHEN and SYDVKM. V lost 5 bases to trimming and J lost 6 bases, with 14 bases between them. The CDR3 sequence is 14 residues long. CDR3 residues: CASSRRGAGQPQHF. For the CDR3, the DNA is TGTGCCAGCAGTCGGCGGGGAGCTGGTCAGCCCCAGCATTTT.

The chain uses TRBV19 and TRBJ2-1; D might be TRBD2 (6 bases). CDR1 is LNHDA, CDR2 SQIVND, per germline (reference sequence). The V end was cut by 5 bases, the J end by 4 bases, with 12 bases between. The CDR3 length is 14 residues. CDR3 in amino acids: CASSLGTSYNEQFF. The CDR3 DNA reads TGTGCCAGTAGTCTGGGGACTTCATACAATGAGCAGTTCTTC.

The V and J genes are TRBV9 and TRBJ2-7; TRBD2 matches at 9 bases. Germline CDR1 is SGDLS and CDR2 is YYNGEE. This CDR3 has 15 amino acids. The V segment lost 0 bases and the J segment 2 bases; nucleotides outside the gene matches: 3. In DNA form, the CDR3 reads TGTGCCAGCAGCGTAGAACTAGCGGGTCCCTACGAGCAGTACTTC. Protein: CASSVELAGPYEQYF.

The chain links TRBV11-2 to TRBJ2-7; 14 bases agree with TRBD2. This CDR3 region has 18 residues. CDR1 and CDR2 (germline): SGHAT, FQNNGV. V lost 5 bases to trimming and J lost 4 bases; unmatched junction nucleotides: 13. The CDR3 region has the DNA TGTGCCAGCAGCCGCTCCCCCGGGACTAGCGGGAGAAGATACGAGCAGTACTTC. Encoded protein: CASSRSPGTSGRRYEQYF.

As DNA, the CDR3 is TGTGCCAGCAGCCCAGGGGCCAGCCTCAATCAGCCCCAGCATTTT. Its protein is CASSPGASLNQPQHF. V gene TRBV6-2 or TRBV6-3 combines with J gene TRBJ1-5, with D perhaps TRBD1 (6 bases). Looked up from germline, CDR1 is MNHEY and CDR2 is SVGEGT. Trimming cost V 6 bases and J 3 bases, with 15 bases left between them. The CDR3 extends over 15 amino acids.

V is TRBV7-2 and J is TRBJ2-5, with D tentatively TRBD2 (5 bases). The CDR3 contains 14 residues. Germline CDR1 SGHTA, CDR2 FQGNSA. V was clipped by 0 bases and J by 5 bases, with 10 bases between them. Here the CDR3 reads CASSLAGDGETQYF. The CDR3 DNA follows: TGTGCCAGCAGCTTAGCGGGAGACGGCGAGACCCAGTACTTC.

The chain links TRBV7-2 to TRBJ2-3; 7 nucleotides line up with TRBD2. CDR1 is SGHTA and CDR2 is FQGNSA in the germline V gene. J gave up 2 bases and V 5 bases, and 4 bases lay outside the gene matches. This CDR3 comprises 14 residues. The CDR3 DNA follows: TGTGCCAGCAGCCCTAGCGGATACACAGATACGCAGTATTTT. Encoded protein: CASSPSGYTDTQYF.

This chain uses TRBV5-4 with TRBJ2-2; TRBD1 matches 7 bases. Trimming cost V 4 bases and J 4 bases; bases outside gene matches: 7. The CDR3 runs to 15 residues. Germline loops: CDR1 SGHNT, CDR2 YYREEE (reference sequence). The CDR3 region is CASSTRQGGTGELFF. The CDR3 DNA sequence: TGTGCCAGCAGCACGCGACAGGGTGGCACCGGGGAGCTGTTTTTT.

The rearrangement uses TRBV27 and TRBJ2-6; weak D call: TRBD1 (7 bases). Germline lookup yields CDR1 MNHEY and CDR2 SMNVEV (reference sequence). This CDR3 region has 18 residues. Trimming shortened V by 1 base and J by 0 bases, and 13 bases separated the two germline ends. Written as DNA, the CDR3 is TGTGCCAGCAGTTTATTTTCAGGGGGGAGCTCTGGGGCCAACGTCCTGACTTTC. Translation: CASSLFSGGSSGANVLTF.

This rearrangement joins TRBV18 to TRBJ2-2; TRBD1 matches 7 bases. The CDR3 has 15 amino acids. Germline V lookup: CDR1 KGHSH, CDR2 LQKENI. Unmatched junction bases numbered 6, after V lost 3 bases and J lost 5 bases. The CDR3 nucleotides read TGTGCCAGCTCACCCCCGACAGGGAGAACCGGGGAGCTGTTTTTT. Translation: CASSPPTGRTGELFF.

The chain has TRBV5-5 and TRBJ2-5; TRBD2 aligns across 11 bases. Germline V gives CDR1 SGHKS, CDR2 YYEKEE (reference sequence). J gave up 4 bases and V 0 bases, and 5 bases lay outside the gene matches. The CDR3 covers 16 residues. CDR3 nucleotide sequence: TGTGCCAGCAGCTTGGAGCTAGCGGGAGGCCGAGAGACCCAGTACTTC. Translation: CASSLELAGGRETQYF.

CDR3 amino acids: CASTTHGLAGEEQYF. CDR3 bases: TGTGCCAGCACGACGCACGGGCTAGCGGGAGAAGAGCAGTACTTC. The rearrangement uses TRBV7-2 and TRBJ2-7; TRBD2 aligns across 10 bases. J gave up 7 bases and V 7 bases, and 13 bases lay outside the gene matches. The length of the CDR3 is 15 residues. The germline CDR1 and CDR2 sequences are SGHTA and FQGNSA.

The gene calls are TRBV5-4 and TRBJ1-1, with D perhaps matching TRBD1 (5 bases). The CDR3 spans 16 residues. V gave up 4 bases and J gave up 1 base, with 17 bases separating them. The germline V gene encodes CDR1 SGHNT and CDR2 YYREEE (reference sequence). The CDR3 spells CASSPARQISNTEAFF. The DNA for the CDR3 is TGTGCCAGCAGCCCAGCCCGACAGATTTCGAACACTGAAGCTTTCTTT.